The next 5 T cell receptor beta chains were all read from a single sample in a study of blood T cell repertoires in COVID-19. Generated by immunoSEQ multiplex PCR, the TCRdb table keeps only in-frame clones and is missing some. The data contain a few hundred thousand clones, roughly 90% of them singletons. Source material: PBMCs or T cells enriched from blood (not recorded which). All receptors come from a man younger than 35 with acute COVID-19.

This clone was seen a single time. The genes are TRBV9 and TRBJ2-1, with a weak D call TRBD2 (6 bases). The germline V gene encodes CDR1 SGDLS and CDR2 YYNGEE. With 0 bases removed from V and 0 bases from J, the gap between germline ends came to 13 bases. This CDR3 has 17 amino acids. CDR3 sequence reads: CASSVGGMGGSYNEQFF. The DNA of the CDR3 is TGTGCCAGCAGCGTAGGAGGGATGGGGGGCTCCTACAATGAGCAGTTCTTC.

The J gene is TRBJ2-5, the V gene TRBV5-1; D not resolved. Germline V gives CDR1 SGHRS, CDR2 YFSETQ. The V end was cut by 2 bases, the J end by 5 bases, with 13 bases between. CDR3 length: 14 amino acids. CDR3 in amino acids: CASSLSSAGETQYF. The CDR3 coding sequence is TGCGCCAGCAGCTTATCCAGCGCCGGGGAGACCCAGTACTTC.

The chain links TRBV4-1 to TRBJ2-5; 10 bases are shared with TRBD1. The CDR3 is made up of 15 amino acids. V shed 3 bases, J shed 5 bases, and the junction held 6 bases outside the gene matches. The germline V gene has CDR1 MGHRA and CDR2 YSYEKL. This CDR3 is CASSHWGTGEETQYF. The CDR3 nucleotides read TGCGCCAGCAGCCATTGGGGGACAGGGGAGGAGACCCAGTACTTC.

The CDR3 DNA is TGTGCCAGCAGCCCAAGCGACGGATATCGTTATTCACCCCTCCACTTT. Protein product: CASSPSDGYRYSPLHF. This chain uses TRBV3-1 (or the pseudogene TRBV3-2) with TRBJ1-6; D not certain. This CDR3 has 16 residues. V lost 4 bases and J 8 bases, leaving 18 bases between the germline ends. The germline V gene has CDR1 LGHDT and CDR2 YNNKEL (reference sequence).

The chain uses TRBV5-4 and TRBJ2-7; TRBD2 aligns across 13 bases. CDR1 SGHNT and CDR2 YYREEE come from the germline V gene (reference sequence). J lost 10 bases, V lost 1 base, and 2 bases had no gene match. This CDR3 is built from 13 residues. The CDR3 DNA sequence: TGTGCCAGCAGCTTGACTAGCGGGAGGGAACAGTACTTC. It translates to CASSLTSGREQYF.